Here is one T cell receptor beta chain with its context. The target antigen is unknown. This entry is derived from a study of cytomegalovirus exposure and HLA in healthy donors. For the study at large: The approximately 120 validation repertoires were reported in a later analysis to have been generated on the same platform as the approximately 700 first-cohort repertoires.

The method was immunoSEQ multiplex PCR; TCRdb's version includes in-frame clones alone and lacks a portion of them. The sample includes around 60,000 clones, over 85% of them seen just once. The donors belonged to the approximately 120-subject validation cohort, separate from the roughly 650-subject first cohort. The V gene's germline CDR1 is MGHDK and CDR2 SYGVNS. The CDR3 is made up of 16 amino acids. Findings and limits, study-wide: Cytomegalovirus-associated TCR beta chains were listed, numbering 150 to 200. First-cohort TCR clusters tended to co-occur in the approximately 130 validation repertoires, a later analysis found.

The clonotype originates from a woman in her late teens or twenties in good health and CMV-seropositive. The rearrangement uses TRBV25-1 and TRBJ2-5; TRBD2 aligns across 10 bases. The end of the DNA is better explained by TRBJ2-7, so the J call may be wrong. The sequencing input was PBMCs. CDR3 coding DNA: TGTGCCAGCAGTGACCCCGGGACTAGCGTCTCCTACGAGCAGTACTTC. This sequence encodes CASSDPGTSVSYEQYF.